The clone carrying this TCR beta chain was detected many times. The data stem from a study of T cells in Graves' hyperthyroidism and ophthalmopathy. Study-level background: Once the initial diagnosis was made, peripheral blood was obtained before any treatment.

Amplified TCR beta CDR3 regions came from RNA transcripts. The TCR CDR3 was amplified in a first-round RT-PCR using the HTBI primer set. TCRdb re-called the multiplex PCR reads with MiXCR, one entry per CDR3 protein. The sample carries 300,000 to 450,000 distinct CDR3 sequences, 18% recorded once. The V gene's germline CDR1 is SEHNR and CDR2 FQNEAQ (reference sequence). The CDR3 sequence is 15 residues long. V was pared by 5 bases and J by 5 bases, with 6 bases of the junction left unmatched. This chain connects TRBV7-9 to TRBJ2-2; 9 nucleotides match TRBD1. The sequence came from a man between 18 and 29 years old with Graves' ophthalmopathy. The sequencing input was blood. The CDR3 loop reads CASSPPDRGTGELFF. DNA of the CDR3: TGTGCCAGCAGCCCCCCGGACAGGGGAACCGGGGAGCTGTTTTTT.